Described below is a single TCR beta chain sequence and its context. The entry originates in a study of T cell clones after liver transplantation. About the study: Immunosuppression withdrawal was tried within 2 years after liver transplantation in this trial. TCRbeta sequencing after a pre-transplant mixed lymphocyte reaction identified graft-donor-reactive clones, later tracked in post-transplant blood. Apart from three HCV-positive recipients, transplants were for non-autoimmune, non-viral reasons. Tolerance: complete withdrawal held at least one year, liver enzymes staying within twice normal.

CDR1 and CDR2 (germline): MNHNS, SASEGT. The CDR3 is 15 amino acids. Germline trimming cut 2 bases from V and 4 bases from J; bases unmatched to any gene: 5. The repertoire was sequenced with immunoSEQ multiplex PCR; TCRdb's copy has only in-frame clones and lacks some. The data contain roughly 80,000 clones, 83% of them seen just once; the ten biggest clones take up 2.8%. V and J are TRBV6-1 and TRBJ1-2, with 9 bases aligning to TRBD1. This clonotype was sampled from a human patient who received a liver transplant. The T cells may come from the graft donor. The sequencing here drew on CD4+ T cells from blood, taken at the 22-month timepoint. CDR3 nucleotide sequence: TGTGCCAGCAGTGAAACGGTGGACAGGGGCTATGGCTACACCTTC. It yields the protein CASSETVDRGYGYTF.